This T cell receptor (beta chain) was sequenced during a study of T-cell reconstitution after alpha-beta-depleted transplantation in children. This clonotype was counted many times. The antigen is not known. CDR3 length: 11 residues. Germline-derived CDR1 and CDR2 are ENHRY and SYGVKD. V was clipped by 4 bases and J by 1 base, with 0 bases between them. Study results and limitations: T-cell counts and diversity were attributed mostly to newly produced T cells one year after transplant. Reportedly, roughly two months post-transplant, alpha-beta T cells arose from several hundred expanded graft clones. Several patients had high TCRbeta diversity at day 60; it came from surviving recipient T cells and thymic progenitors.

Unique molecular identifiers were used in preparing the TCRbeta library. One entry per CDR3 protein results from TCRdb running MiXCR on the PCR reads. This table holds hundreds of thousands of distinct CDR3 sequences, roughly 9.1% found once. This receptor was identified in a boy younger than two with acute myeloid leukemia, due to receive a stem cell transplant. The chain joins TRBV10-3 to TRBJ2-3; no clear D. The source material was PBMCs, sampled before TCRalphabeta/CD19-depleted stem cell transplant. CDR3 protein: CAISGTDTQYF. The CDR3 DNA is TGTGCCATCAGTGGCACAGATACGCAGTATTTT.